This TCR beta chain was found in a study of OX40 agonist ivuxolimab in advanced cancers. Overall study context: With ivuxolimab, an agonistic anti-OX40 (CD134) antibody, patients were treated. Three partial responders included one hepatocellular carcinoma patient and two cutaneous melanoma patients. Patients treated during dose escalation were battling hepatocellular carcinoma, melanoma, renal cell or head and neck cancer.

Study findings and constraints: More expanded clones were seen, on average, in CD8+ T cells than in CD4+.

This CDR3 is 16 amino acids long. Germline CDR1 reads MNHEY; CDR2 reads SVGAGI. V lost 2 bases and J 1 base, leaving 13 bases between the germline ends. Repertoires were generated with immunoSEQ multiplex PCR, while TCRdb's copy carries only in-frame clones and drops some. This table has over 10,000 clones, about 87% appearing once. A note on this clone: Its antigen remains unknown.

The receptor comes from an adult with an advanced solid tumor such as melanoma, head and neck, liver or kidney cancer. This rearrangement joins TRBV6-5 to TRBJ2-3, with D possibly TRBD1 on 5 matching bases. The specimen comprised CD4+ or CD8+ T cells sorted from blood, sampled in a trial of the OX40 agonist ivuxolimab. The CDR3 nucleotides read TGTGCCAGCAGTTACGGGGTAGGGGCGGGCACAGATACGCAGTATTTT. Encoded protein: CASSYGVGAGTDTQYF.